This entry describes one TCR beta chain. Its antigen is as yet unknown. This record comes from a study of cytomegalovirus exposure and HLA in healthy donors. Study overall: Researchers previously reported finding 90 million to 130 million unique TCR beta sequences from around 200 million T cells. Roughly 86 million unique TCRs from HLA-typed donors made up an early data release.

The PCR was carried out with 60 Vbeta primers and 13 Jbeta primers. Clones were read by immunoSEQ multiplex PCR, and TCRdb kept only the in-frame ones, dropping some. The sample yields approximately 120,000 clones, less than 80% seen once. General study points: Several of the most significant clusters appeared linked to common viral pathogens, based on a later analysis. Reportedly, TCR beta sequences accurately predicted HLA-A and HLA-B alleles in most subjects.

V was trimmed by 3 bases and J by 0 bases, leaving 12 bases between them. The CDR3 has 17 amino acids. Germline CDR1 reads MNHEY; CDR2 reads SMNVEV (reference sequence). The receptor's source is a young man in good health and CMV-seronegative. The sequencing input was PBMCs. The genes are TRBV27 and TRBJ2-6; possibly TRBD1 for D (6 bases). CDR3 coding DNA: TGTGCCAGCAGTTTTTCTGGGGGCGGCTCTGGGGCCAACGTCCTGACTTTC. This encodes CASSFSGGGSGANVLTF. The entire variable domain, with the rest obtained from reference TRBV27 and TRBJ2-6, is as follows: EAQVTQNPRYLITVTGKKLTVTCSQNMNHEYMSWYRQDPGLGLRQIYYSMNVEVTDKGDVPEGYKVSRKEKRNFPLILESPSPNQTSLYFCASSFSGGGSGANVLTFGAGSRLTVL.